The 8 T cell receptor beta chains presented below share a single source sample, sequenced in a study of cytomegalovirus exposure and HLA in healthy donors. 60 Vbeta and 13 Jbeta primers were used in PCR. Assay: immunoSEQ multiplex PCR; the TCRdb copy retains only in-frame clones and omits some. The profile covers over 200,000 clones, with roughly 85% appearing a single time and less than 2% taken by the ten largest. Sequencing was carried out using PBMCs. The source is a male donor in good health and CMV-seronegative.

CDR3 region: CASSPSTGEPYEQYF. DNA of the CDR3: TGTGCCAGCAGTCCCTCCACAGGGGAGCCCTACGAGCAGTACTTC. The chain links TRBV28 to TRBJ2-7; 7 bases fit TRBD1. The CDR3 loop spans 15 amino acids. The trim removed 5 bases at V and 2 bases at J, leaving 9 bases unmatched. Germline values: CDR1 MDHEN, CDR2 SYDVKM.

The chain employs TRBV7-9 and TRBJ2-1, with TRBD2 identical over 9 bases. With V trimmed by 0 bases and J by 6 bases, 3 bases remained unmatched. The CDR3 extends over 15 amino acids. Germline V CDR1 and CDR2: SEHNR, FQNEAQ (reference sequence). In nucleotides, the CDR3 is TGTGCCAGCAGCTTAGCGGCTAGCGGGGCCAATGAGCAGTTCTTC. The encoded protein is CASSLAASGANEQFF.

This chain uses TRBV28 with TRBJ2-7; 9 bases are a match to TRBD1. Unmatched junction bases numbered 7, after V lost 5 bases and J lost 5 bases. CDR1 is MDHEN and CDR2 is SYDVKM in the germline V gene. The CDR3 loop spans 14 amino acids. The CDR3 region has the DNA TGTGCCAGCAGTGCGGGACAGGGATGGGACGAGCAGTACTTC. Translating gives CASSAGQGWDEQYF.

The chain uses TRBV29-1 and TRBJ2-7; possible D gene TRBD1, 5 bases. The CDR3 loop spans 13 amino acids. The germline V and J ends were trimmed by 3 bases and 8 bases, with 17 bases remaining between them. Germline CDR1 and CDR2: SQVTM and ANQGSEA. The CDR3 spells CSVEALDNGQQYF. The DNA for the CDR3 is TGCAGCGTTGAGGCCCTGGACAATGGGCAGCAGTACTTC.

About this clone itself: Other DNA sequences from this sample encode an identical CDR3 as well. This chain connects TRBV6-6 to TRBJ2-7; TRBD1 might be the D (6 bases). V lost 3 bases and J lost 1, with 7 bases in between. The CDR3 has 13 residues. Per the germline V gene, CDR1 is MNHNY and CDR2 is SVGAGI (reference sequence). CDR3 sequence: CASSYGQSYEQYF. The CDR3 DNA sequence: TGTGCCAGCAGTTATGGACAGTCCTACGAGCAGTACTTC.

On this clone: At one end, the junction sequence differs from germline, possibly due to a read error. The chain employs TRBV7-2 and TRBJ1-1, with D possibly being TRBD1 (5 bases). This CDR3 contains 14 residues. CDR1 SGHTA and CDR2 FQGNSA come from the germline V gene. The CDR3 DNA is TGTGCCGGCAGCTTAGACGGGGGTGTCACTGAAGCTTTCTTT. Translating it yields CAGSLDGGVTEAFF.

About this clone itself: Other DNA sequences in the same sample also yield this CDR3. The rearrangement uses TRBV25-1 and TRBJ2-5, with 10 bases identical to TRBD1. Germline V lookup: CDR1 MGHDK, CDR2 SYGVNS. CDR3 length: 15 amino acids. J gave up 1 base and V 6 bases, and 5 bases lay outside the gene matches. The CDR3 here is CASRGTGVAQETQYF. The CDR3 coding sequence is TGTGCCAGCAGAGGGACAGGGGTGGCCCAAGAGACCCAGTACTTC. The full variable domain, completed using reference TRBV25-1 and TRBJ2-5, is EADIYQTPRYLVIGTGKKITLECSQTMGHDKMYWYQQDPGMELHLIHYSYGVNSTEKGDLSSESTVSRIRTEHFPLTLESARPSHTSQYLCASRGTGVAQETQYFGPGTRLLVL.

This clone was observed a few times. The rearrangement links TRBV13 to TRBJ1-1; a possible D gene is TRBD1 (6 bases). CDR3 size: 13 residues. Germline V gene sequence: CDR1 PRHDT, CDR2 FYEKMQ (reference sequence). With 4 bases removed from V and 4 bases from J, the gap between germline ends came to 10 bases. CDR3 residues: CASSSNRATEAFF. CDR3 nucleotide sequence: TGTGCCAGCAGCTCCAACAGGGCCACTGAAGCTTTCTTT.